Each of the 11 T cell receptor beta chains below was sequenced from the same sample in a study of T-cell memory formation after mild COVID-19. TCRdb reprocessed the 5' RACE reads via MiXCR and lists one record per CDR3 protein. Among a few hundred thousand distinct CDR3 sequences listed, 21% were seen once. Sequenced sample: PBMCs or a T cell subset sorted from them (not recorded which). These receptors were obtained from an adult woman who had mild COVID-19 (a few samples of this study predate the infection). Cell type and time point are not known.

This clonotype appeared a few times. The CDR3 here is CASSPSLGLAGEETQYF. The DNA of the CDR3 is TGTGCCAGCAGCCCTTCCCTCGGACTAGCGGGAGAGGAGACCCAGTACTTC. This chain joins TRBV7-6 and TRBJ2-5; TRBD2 matches 13 bases. This CDR3 has 17 residues. With V trimmed by 5 bases and J by 5 bases, 11 bases remained unmatched. Germline lookup yields CDR1 SGHVS and CDR2 FNYEAQ.

The J gene is TRBJ2-5, the V gene TRBV7-2, with D unclear. This CDR3 has 16 residues. Germline-derived CDR1 and CDR2 are SGHTA and FQGNSA. V was clipped by 3 bases and J by 1 base, with 15 bases between them. CDR3 bases: TGTGCCAGCAGCTTTTTACCTGACCTAATCCAAGAGACCCAGTACTTC. It translates to CASSFLPDLIQETQYF.

The chain joins TRBV4-2 to TRBJ1-1, with 7 bases aligning to TRBD1. V trimming: 1 base; J trimming: 4 bases; junction bases outside the gene matches: 3. Germline-derived CDR1 and CDR2 are LGHNA and YNFKEQ. This CDR3 spans 14 amino acids. In nucleotides, the CDR3 is TGTGCCAGCAGCCAAGGACAGGGTTTCACTGAAGCTTTCTTT. It yields the protein CASSQGQGFTEAFF.

This clonotype has a handful of counts. V and J are TRBV5-5 and TRBJ2-7; TRBD1 matches 7 bases. Losses at the gene ends were 2 bases for V and 2 bases for J; bases not matched to a gene: 4. Germline V gene lookup returns CDR1 SGHKS and CDR2 YYEKEE (reference sequence). CDR3 size: 14 residues. The CDR3 spells CASSFSGQPYEQYF. Written as DNA, the CDR3 is TGTGCCAGCAGCTTCTCGGGACAGCCCTACGAGCAGTACTTC.

CDR3 sequence reads: CASSATGGPNQPQHF. In DNA form, the CDR3 reads TGTGCCAGCAGTGCCACAGGGGGGCCAAATCAGCCCCAGCATTTT. The rearrangement uses TRBV27 and TRBJ1-5; 8 bases are shared with TRBD1. The CDR3 is 15 residues long. CDR1 is MNHEY, CDR2 SMNVEV, per germline (reference sequence). The trim removed 5 bases at V and 4 bases at J, leaving 7 bases unmatched.

The chain couples TRBV7-6 to TRBJ2-6; 9 bases are a match to TRBD1. V shed 1 base and J 0 bases; nucleotides not matched to a gene: 7. In germline, CDR1 is SGHVS, CDR2 FNYEAQ. The CDR3 sequence is 19 residues long. Written as DNA, the CDR3 is TGTGCCAGCAGCTTAGTGGGGACAGGGATGGTCTCTGGGGCCAACGTCCTGACTTTC. The encoded protein is CASSLVGTGMVSGANVLTF.

The J gene is TRBJ2-2, the V gene TRBV7-2, with 12 bases identical to TRBD2. With V trimmed by 3 bases and J by 5 bases, 7 bases remained unmatched. CDR1 and CDR2 (germline): SGHTA, FQGNSA. The CDR3 totals 17 residues. CDR3 sequence (DNA): TGTGCCAGCAGCTTTCTAGCGGGAGGGCCGGGTACCGGGGAGCTGTTTTTT. Amino acid sequence: CASSFLAGGPGTGELFF.

This clonotype was counted between two and nine times. J is TRBJ2-7 and V is TRBV4-2, with 15 bases that match TRBD2. CDR3 length: 14 amino acids. Germline V gene data show CDR1 as LGHNA and CDR2 as YNFKEQ. V lost 6 bases and J lost 5; bases outside the gene matches: 2. The CDR3 spells CASSGTSGGNEQYF. CDR3 bases: TGTGCCAGCAGTGGGACTAGCGGGGGGAACGAGCAGTACTTC.

The CDR3 sequence is CASSRGGRSGELFF. The CDR3 DNA reads as TGTGCCAGCAGCCGGGGGGGCCGGTCCGGGGAGCTGTTTTTT. V is TRBV5-6 and J is TRBJ2-2, with 8 nucleotides matching TRBD2. CDR1 SGHDT and CDR2 YYEEEE come from the germline V gene. The CDR3 is made up of 14 amino acids. Trimming took 4 bases from V and 6 from J; bases not matched to a gene: 5.

This clonotype showed up just a few times. This chain joins TRBV6-1 and TRBJ1-5; a possible D gene is TRBD1 (6 bases). V shed 4 bases and J shed 9 bases, with 13 bases lying between them. CDR3 length: 13 amino acids. Per the germline V gene, CDR1 is MNHNS and CDR2 is SASEGT. CDR3 DNA: TGTGCCAGCAGTGCGGTAACAGGGCCGCCCCAGCATTTT. Amino acids: CASSAVTGPPQHF.

The chain is built from TRBV9 and TRBJ2-3; D not certain. CDR3 size: 14 residues. The V and J ends lost 1 base and 0 bases respectively, with 6 bases between them. Germline V lookup: CDR1 SGDLS, CDR2 YYNGEE. The chain's CDR3 is CASSVHPSTDTQYF. CDR3 sequence (DNA): TGTGCCAGCAGCGTACATCCTAGCACAGATACGCAGTATTTT.